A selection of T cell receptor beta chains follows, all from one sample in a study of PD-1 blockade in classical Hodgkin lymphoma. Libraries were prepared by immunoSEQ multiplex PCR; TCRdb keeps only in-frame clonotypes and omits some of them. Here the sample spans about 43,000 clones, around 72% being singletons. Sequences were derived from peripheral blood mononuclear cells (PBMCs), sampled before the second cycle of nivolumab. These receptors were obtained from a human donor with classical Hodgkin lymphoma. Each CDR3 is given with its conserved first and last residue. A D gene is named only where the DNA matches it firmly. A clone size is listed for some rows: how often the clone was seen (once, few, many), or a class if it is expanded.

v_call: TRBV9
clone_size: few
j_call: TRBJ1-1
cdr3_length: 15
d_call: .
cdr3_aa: CASSVVGFMNTEAFF
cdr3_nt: TGTGCCAGCAGCGTAGTGGGATTCATGAACACTGAAGCTTTCTTT

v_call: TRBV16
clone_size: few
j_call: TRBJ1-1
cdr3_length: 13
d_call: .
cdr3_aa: CASSQFSDTEAFF
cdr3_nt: TGTGCCAGCAGCCAATTCTCGGACACTGAAGCTTTCTTT

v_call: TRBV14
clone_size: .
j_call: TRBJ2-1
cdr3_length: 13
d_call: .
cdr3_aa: CASGASMVNEQFF
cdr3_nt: TGTGCCAGCGGGGCTTCGATGGTGAATGAGCAGTTCTTC

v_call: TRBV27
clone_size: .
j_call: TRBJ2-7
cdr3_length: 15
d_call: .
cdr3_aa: CASRASATEPYEQYF
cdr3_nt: TGTGCCAGCAGGGCCTCGGCGACGGAACCCTACGAGCAGTACTTC

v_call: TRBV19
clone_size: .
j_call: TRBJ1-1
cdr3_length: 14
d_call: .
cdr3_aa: CASSVGVGDTEAFF
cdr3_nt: TGTGCCAGTAGTGTAGGGGTGGGCGACACTGAAGCTTTCTTT

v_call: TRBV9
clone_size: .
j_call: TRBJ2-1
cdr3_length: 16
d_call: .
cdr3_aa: CASSVDGGGGPDEQFF
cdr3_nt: TGTGCCAGCAGCGTAGATGGAGGGGGAGGGCCAGATGAGCAGTTCTTC

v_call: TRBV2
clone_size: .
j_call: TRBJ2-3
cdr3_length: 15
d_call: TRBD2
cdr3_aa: CASRGLAEPTDTQYF
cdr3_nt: TGTGCCAGCAGAGGACTAGCGGAGCCCACAGATACGCAGTATTTT

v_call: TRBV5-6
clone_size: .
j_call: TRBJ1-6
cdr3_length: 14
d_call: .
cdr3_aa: CASSSTGRRSPLHF
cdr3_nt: TGTGCCAGCAGCTCCACAGGGCGGCGGTCACCCCTCCACTTT

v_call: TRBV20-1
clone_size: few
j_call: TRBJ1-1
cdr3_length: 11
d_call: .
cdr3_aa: CSAGPNTEAFF
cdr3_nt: TGCAGTGCCGGCCCGAACACTGAAGCTTTCTTT

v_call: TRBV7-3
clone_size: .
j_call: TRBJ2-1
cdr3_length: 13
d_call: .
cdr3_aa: CASSLDVKNEQFF
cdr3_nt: TGTGCCAGCAGCCTGGACGTAAAGAATGAGCAGTTCTTC

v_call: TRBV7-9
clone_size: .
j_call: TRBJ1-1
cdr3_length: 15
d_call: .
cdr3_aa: CASSLGSYRYTEAFF
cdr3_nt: TGTGCCAGCAGCTTAGGGAGTTACAGATACACTGAAGCTTTCTTT

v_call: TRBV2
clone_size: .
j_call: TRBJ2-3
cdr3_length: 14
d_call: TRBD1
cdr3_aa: CASTRGQLTDTQYF
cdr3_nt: TGTGCCAGCACGAGGGGACAGCTCACAGATACGCAGTATTTT

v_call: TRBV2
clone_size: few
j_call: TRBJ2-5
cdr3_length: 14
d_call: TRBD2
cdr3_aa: CASFAGSGSETQYF
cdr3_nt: TGTGCCAGCTTCGCGGGTAGCGGGAGCGAGACCCAGTACTTC

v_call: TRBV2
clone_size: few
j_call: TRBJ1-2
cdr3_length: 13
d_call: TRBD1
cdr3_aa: CASSPTGGWGYTF
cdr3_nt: TGTGCCAGCAGTCCCACAGGGGGCTGGGGCTACACCTTC

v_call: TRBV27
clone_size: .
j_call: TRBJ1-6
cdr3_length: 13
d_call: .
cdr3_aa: CASGLQTVSPLHF
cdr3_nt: TGTGCCAGCGGACTACAAACTGTTTCACCCCTCCACTTT

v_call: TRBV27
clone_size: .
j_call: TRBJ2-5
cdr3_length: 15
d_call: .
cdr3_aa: CASSARDTHWKTQYF
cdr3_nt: TGTGCCAGCAGTGCCAGGGACACCCACTGGAAGACCCAGTACTTC

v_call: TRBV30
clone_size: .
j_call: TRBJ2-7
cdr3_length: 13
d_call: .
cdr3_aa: CAWSVRPAYEQYF
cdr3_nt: TGTGCCTGGAGTGTACGTCCCGCCTACGAGCAGTACTTC

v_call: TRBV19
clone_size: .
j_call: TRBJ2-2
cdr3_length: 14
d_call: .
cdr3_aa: CASRPQGYTGELFF
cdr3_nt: TGTGCCAGTAGGCCACAGGGTTACACCGGGGAGCTGTTTTTT

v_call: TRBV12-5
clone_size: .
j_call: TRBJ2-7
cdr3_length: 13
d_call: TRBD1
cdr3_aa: CASDLTGANEQYF
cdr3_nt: TGTGCTAGTGATCTGACAGGGGCCAACGAGCAGTACTTC

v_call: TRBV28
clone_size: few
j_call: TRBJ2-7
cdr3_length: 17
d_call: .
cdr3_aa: CASSFNLRANLNYEQYF
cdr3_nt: TGTGCCAGCAGTTTCAACCTCAGGGCCAACTTGAATTACGAGCAGTACTTC

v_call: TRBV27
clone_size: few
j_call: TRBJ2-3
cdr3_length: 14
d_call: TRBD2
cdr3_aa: CASSSLAGGGSQYF
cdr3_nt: TGTGCCAGCAGTTCTCTAGCGGGAGGGGGGTCGCAGTATTTT

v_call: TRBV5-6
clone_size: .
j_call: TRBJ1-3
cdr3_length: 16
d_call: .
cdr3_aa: CASSLGPLSGGNTIYF
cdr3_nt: TGTGCCAGCAGCTTGGGACCGCTAAGCGGTGGAAACACCATATATTTT